The TCR beta chain under discussion was sequenced for a study of breast tumors, draining lymph nodes, adjacent tissues. Points from the study as a whole: Tumor repertoires ranked between lymph nodes and nontumor tissue in diversity, with V and J gene preferences.

The lymph nodes were axillary draining lymph nodes from breast cancer patients. TCRdb called the multiplex PCR reads again in MiXCR, with one record for every CDR3 protein. Among 200,000 or so distinct CDR3 sequences, roughly 31% were seen once, and the ten largest hold 4% to 5.5%. This clonotype was observed many times. Its target is not known. This clonotype originated in a female donor with breast cancer. Some clones in this sample may be carry-over from other donors' samples. Sequencing was carried out using axillary lymph node tissue.

The CDR3 DNA reads TGTGCCAGCAGCGTAGGGACTAGCGGGGGTTTTACCTACGAGCAGTACTTC. It is translated as CASSVGTSGGFTYEQYF. The genes are TRBV9 and TRBJ2-7; TRBD2 agrees at 13 bases. J gave up 2 bases and V 0 bases, and 5 bases lay outside the gene matches. CDR1 is SGDLS, CDR2 YYNGEE, per germline. This CDR3 region has 17 residues.